This entry is about one T cell receptor (beta chain). This clone turned up a few times. Its antigen is currently not known. Base qualities are not at hand, and no much larger clone is one base apart. These data belong to a study of OX40 agonist ivuxolimab in advanced cancers. Looking at the study overall: Ivuxolimab, which targeted the costimulatory receptor OX40 (CD134), was an agonistic, fully human IgG2 monoclonal antibody. Partial responses occurred in three dose-escalation patients, of whom one had hepatocellular carcinoma and two had cutaneous melanoma. Patients were allowed to have had prior anti-PD-1, anti-PD-L1 or anti-CTLA-4 therapy, and 30% to 50% of the dose-escalation patients had previously received checkpoint inhibitors. In the dose-escalation cohort, about four fifths of patients were male, and the mean age was approximately 60 years with a range of about 23 to 79. Among the approximately 54 dose-escalation patients, about 20 had hepatocellular carcinoma, around 15 melanoma, 9 renal cell carcinoma and 9 head and neck cancer. The monotherapy dose-escalation portion (N = 52 patients) of the phase I ivuxolimab trial is reported in the paper. Peripheral TCRbeta sequencing was intended to test whether TCR sequence diversity was altered and clonal T-cell expansion was caused by ivuxolimab. Intravenous ivuxolimab was administered to patients every 2 weeks at six dose levels: 0.01, 0.1, 0.3, 1.5, 3 and 10 mg/kg.

What the work shows at the level of the full study, not this receptor alone: Low levels of normalized T-cell clonal expansion were also seen in some patients who did not respond. The antigen specificity of the peripheral T cells that underwent clonal expansion was not determined. On average, CD8+ T cells showed more expanded clones than CD4+ T cells after ivuxolimab. Partial responders in the 0.1-3.0 mg/kg groups had among the lowest normalized peripheral clonal expansion, especially among CD8+ T cells. At doses of 0.1 to 3.0 mg/kg, clonal expansion of both CD4+ and CD8+ blood T cells was observed from baseline to week 6.

The germline V gene yields MNHEY for CDR1 and SVGAGI for CDR2. Trimming costs V 5 bases and J 3 bases, and their ends lie 10 bases apart. Including cysteine and phenylalanine, the CDR3 has 13 amino acids. Just the 39-base CDR3 DNA is kept, in frame starting at base 1. The trial excluded patients who had a history of autoimmune disease or were on systemic immunosuppression. Peripheral blood for TCR sequencing was drawn from every dose cohort at baseline, at cycle 4 day 1 and at cycle 7 day 1. The samples were drawn from a first-in-human, open-label, multicenter phase I dose-escalation trial of ivuxolimab. The trial enrolled adults with locally advanced or metastatic head and neck squamous cell, hepatocellular, melanoma or renal cell carcinoma. Before TCR sequencing, CD4+ and CD8+ T cells were separately sorted from peripheral blood. To sequence the TCRbeta CDR3 region, genomic DNA was isolated from the sorted cells. The immunoSEQ Assay was used to sequence the TCRbeta CDR3 regions. This is the immuneACCESS table as TCRdb keeps it, with only in-frame sequences that have V and J called. A part of the clones is gone; compared with another copy, unresolved V genes explain less than half, and the rest is unexplained. This sample comprises 100,000 to 150,000 clones, 90% of them detected only once. Approximately 1.1% of the sample rests with the top ten.

The receptor was isolated from an adult with an advanced solid tumor such as melanoma, head and neck, liver or kidney cancer. The chain is made from TRBV6-5 and TRBJ1-2; no D gene call is confident. The sample was CD4+ or CD8+ T cells sorted from blood, taken in a trial of the OX40 agonist ivuxolimab. The CDR3 sequence is CASSLDVHYGYTF. Read as DNA, the sequence is TGTGCCAGCAGTCTAGACGTACACTATGGCTACACCTTC.